The 30 T cell receptor beta chains below come from one sample, sequenced in a study of Ad26.COV2.S vaccination and SARS-CoV-2 variants. Profiling relied on immunoSEQ multiplex PCR, and the TCRdb table lists in-frame clones only, not all of them. The sample consists of about 240,000 clones, approximately 88% of them appearing once. Treatment of the sample: 15 to 20 received Ad26.COV2.S at low or high dose, single or two shots; about 5 received placebo; per-sample allocation not given. Specimens were obtained on day 63 following the first vaccine or placebo injection. The sequences come from peripheral blood, collected in a trial of Ad26.COV2.S vaccine versus placebo. The origin of the receptors is a person aged 18-60 years who received the Ad26.COV2.S COVID-19 vaccine or a placebo.

The rearrangement joins TRBV19 to TRBJ2-3; the match to TRBD2 covers 8 bases. Germline lookup yields CDR1 LNHDA and CDR2 SQIVND (reference sequence). Trimming took 7 bases from V and 2 from J; bases not matched to a gene: 14. The CDR3 extends over 17 amino acids. DNA for the CDR3: TGTGCCAGTACCTCCAGGGCGGGAGGAGGGCACACAGATACGCAGTATTTT. Amino acid sequence: CASTSRAGGGHTDTQYF.

The chain is built from TRBV2 and TRBJ1-5, with D perhaps matching TRBD1 (6 bases). There are 17 residues in the CDR3. Trimming removed 3 bases from V and 0 bases from J, with 15 bases in between. The germline CDR1 and CDR2 sequences are SNHLY and FYNNEI. The CDR3 DNA sequence: TGTGCCAGCAGTGAGTGGGGGGCGGGGTATAGCAATCAGCCCCAGCATTTT. Protein: CASSEWGAGYSNQPQHF.

This chain connects TRBV5-5 to TRBJ2-3; possibly TRBD1 for D (5 bases). The germline gives CDR1 SGHKS, CDR2 YYEKEE (reference sequence). V shed 4 bases and J shed 3 bases, with 18 bases lying between them. The CDR3 loop spans 16 amino acids. CDR3 bases: TGTGCCAGCAGCCTCAATAAAGGGGCCCGGACAGATACGCAGTATTTT. Translating gives CASSLNKGARTDTQYF.

The rearrangement joins TRBV19 to TRBJ2-3; 7 nucleotides agree with TRBD2. Germline loops: CDR1 LNHDA, CDR2 SQIVND (reference sequence). V lost 6 bases, J lost 1 base, and 1 base stayed unmatched. The CDR3 is 13 residues long. This CDR3 reads CASSLAGTDTQYF. The CDR3 nucleotides read TGTGCCAGTAGCCTAGCGGGCACAGATACGCAGTATTTT.

The V gene is TRBV4-1, the J gene TRBJ2-3; D gene ambiguous. The CDR3 has 14 amino acids. Germline loops: CDR1 MGHRA, CDR2 YSYEKL. V lost 0 bases, J lost 5 bases, and 9 bases lay in between. CDR3 sequence: CASSQEGFQDTQYF. The CDR3 coding sequence is TGCGCCAGCAGCCAAGAAGGCTTTCAAGATACGCAGTATTTT.

This clone was observed a single time. V usage is TRBV18 and J usage is TRBJ1-3; D gene unclear. The germline V and J ends were trimmed by 0 bases and 2 bases, with 11 bases remaining between them. The CDR3 is 16 amino acids. Germline V gene sequence: CDR1 KGHSH, CDR2 LQKENI. CDR3 sequence: CASSPPIRHAGNTIYF. CDR3 sequence (DNA): TGTGCCAGCTCACCACCTATCAGGCACGCTGGAAACACCATATATTTT.

The chain employs TRBV5-6 and TRBJ2-1, with 9 bases that match TRBD1. Losses at the gene ends were 2 bases for V and 9 bases for J; bases not matched to a gene: 9. This CDR3 region has 15 residues. Per the germline V gene, CDR1 is SGHDT and CDR2 is YYEEEE. Written as DNA, the CDR3 is TGTGCCAGCAGCTTTGAGGGGACAGGGAGTTTTGAGCAGTTCTTC. This codes for CASSFEGTGSFEQFF.

In DNA, the CDR3 is TGTGCCAGCAGTTACTCCAGGGCCCGAACTAATGAAAAACTGTTTTTT. Translating gives CASSYSRARTNEKLFF. The rearrangement uses TRBV6-5 and TRBJ1-4, with D possibly TRBD1 on 5 matching bases. The CDR3 extends over 16 amino acids. V lost 0 bases and J 1 base, leaving 9 bases between the germline ends. CDR1 is MNHEY and CDR2 is SVGAGI in the germline V gene.

The V gene is TRBV10-3, the J gene TRBJ1-2; D perhaps matches TRBD1 (6 bases). The V gene lost 7 bases and the J gene lost 6 bases, with 15 bases spanning the gap. This CDR3 comprises 13 residues. CDR1 is ENHRY, CDR2 SYGVKD, per germline. The CDR3 loop is CAITPDRSHGYTF. In DNA form, the CDR3 reads TGTGCCATCACCCCAGACAGGTCGCATGGCTACACCTTC.

The chain combines TRBV25-1 with TRBJ2-1, with a possible D match to TRBD1 (6 bases). Trimming stripped 5 bases from V and 0 bases from J, with 11 bases between. The CDR3 sequence is 15 residues long. Per germline, CDR1 MGHDK and CDR2 SYGVNS. The CDR3 DNA follows: TGTGCCAGCAGTAGAAGGGGGAGCTCCTACAATGAGCAGTTCTTC. Translated, it gives CASSRRGSSYNEQFF.

V and J are TRBV12-5 and TRBJ2-3, with 12 nucleotides matching TRBD2. The germline gives CDR1 LGHNT, CDR2 FRNRAP. The CDR3 loop spans 16 amino acids. V lost 3 bases, J lost 5 bases, and 6 bases stayed unmatched. The CDR3, as DNA: TGTGCTAGTGGTTTAGGACTAGCGGGGCGGGGAGATACGCAGTATTTT. Translated, it gives CASGLGLAGRGDTQYF. Supplemented by reference TRBV12-5 and TRBJ2-3, the full variable domain reads DARVTQTPRHKVTEMGQEVTMRCQPILGHNTVFWYRQTMMQGLELLAYFRNRAPLDDSGMPKDRFSAEMPDATLATLKIQPSEPRDSAVYFCASGLGLAGRGDTQYFGPGTRLTVL.

V gene TRBV4-2 combines with J gene TRBJ1-6; D gene unclear. Germline V gene lookup returns CDR1 LGHNA and CDR2 YNFKEQ. This CDR3 region has 15 residues. Trimming took off 0 bases at V and 8 bases at J, with 11 bases between the two ends. The DNA for the CDR3 is TGTGCCAGCAGCCAAGAAAGCAGGAACTATTCACCCCTCCACTTT. It yields the protein CASSQESRNYSPLHF.

V gene TRBV5-1 combines with J gene TRBJ1-4, with TRBD1 matching 8 bases. Germline CDR1 and CDR2: SGHRS and YFSETQ. The junction had 6 bases not matched to a gene; V was cut back by 4 bases and J by 7 bases. The CDR3 has 14 residues. CDR3 DNA sequence: TGCGCCAGCAGCCTCAGGGGGCTTGGTGAAAAACTGTTTTTT. It specifies CASSLRGLGEKLFF. Drawing the rest from reference TRBV5-1 and TRBJ1-4, the complete variable domain is KAGVTQTPRYLIKTRGQQVTLSCSPISGHRSVSWYQQTPGQGLQFLFEYFSETQRNKGNFPGRFSGRQFSNSRSEMNVSTLELGDSALYLCASSLRGLGEKLFFGSGTQLSVL.

The chain is built from TRBV7-3 and TRBJ2-4; D might be TRBD2 (6 bases). In germline, CDR1 is SGHTA, CDR2 FQGTGA. Trimming pared 2 bases from V and 0 bases from J, leaving 14 bases between. The CDR3 covers 17 residues. In DNA, the CDR3 is TGTGCCAGCAGCTTACTAGCGAACGACCCAGCCAAAAACATTCAGTACTTC. This translates into CASSLLANDPAKNIQYF. Variable domain in full (rest from reference TRBV7-3 and TRBJ2-4): GAGVSQTPSNKVTEKGKYVELRCDPISGHTALYWYRQSLGQGPEFLIYFQGTGAADDSGLPNDRFFAVRPEGSVSTLKIQRTERGDSAVYLCASSLLANDPAKNIQYFGAGTRLSVL.

The genes are TRBV18 and TRBJ2-1; 9 nucleotides line up with TRBD1. Germline trimming cut 6 bases from V and 1 base from J; bases unmatched to any gene: 10. The CDR3 is 17 residues long. Germline V gene sequence: CDR1 KGHSH, CDR2 LQKENI. CDR3 nucleotide sequence: TGTGCCAGCTCCCTTTTGGGGACAGGGTTATCCTACAATGAGCAGTTCTTC. It codes for CASSLLGTGLSYNEQFF.

CDR3 DNA: TGCGCCAGCAGCCAGGGGACTAGCGGAACCTACGAGCAGTACTTC. This codes for CASSQGTSGTYEQYF. This chain connects TRBV4-3 to TRBJ2-7, with 11 nucleotides matching TRBD2. Germline loops: CDR1 LGHNA, CDR2 YSLEER. The CDR3 consists of 15 residues. Losses at the gene ends were 3 bases for V and 2 bases for J; bases not matched to a gene: 3.

V and J are TRBV5-1 and TRBJ1-1, with D perhaps matching TRBD1 (5 bases). Trimming removed 0 bases at V and 7 bases at J, with 10 bases between. Germline lookup yields CDR1 SGHRS and CDR2 YFSETQ. This CDR3 spans 13 amino acids. As DNA, the CDR3 is TGCGCCAGCAGCTTGGTGGGGCCAAGTGAAGCTTTCTTT. Its protein is CASSLVGPSEAFF. Full variable domain (missing parts from reference TRBV5-1 and TRBJ1-1): KAGVTQTPRYLIKTRGQQVTLSCSPISGHRSVSWYQQTPGQGLQFLFEYFSETQRNKGNFPGRFSGRQFSNSRSEMNVSTLELGDSALYLCASSLVGPSEAFFGQGTRLTVV.

The gene calls are TRBV9 and TRBJ1-3, with D perhaps TRBD1 (5 bases). Germline CDR1 and CDR2: SGDLS and YYNGEE. The CDR3 runs to 18 residues. Trimming took off 0 bases at V and 0 bases at J, with 16 bases between the two ends. The DNA of the CDR3 is TGTGCCAGCAGCGTAGGTGCAGGGACGGGGATCTCTGGAAACACCATATATTTT. Its translation: CASSVGAGTGISGNTIYF.

The chain's CDR3 is CASSPGLAGATGTQYF. The CDR3 coding sequence is TGTGCCAGCAGCCCGGGGCTAGCGGGGGCCACCGGGACCCAGTACTTC. This chain uses TRBV5-4 with TRBJ2-5; 10 nucleotides line up with TRBD2. This CDR3 has 16 residues. V was clipped by 4 bases and J by 7 bases; unmatched bases: 13. Germline CDR1 is SGHNT and CDR2 is YYREEE (reference sequence).

J is TRBJ2-3 and V is TRBV28; 7 bases map to TRBD2. The junction had 5 bases not matched to a gene; V was cut back by 3 bases and J by 2 bases. Per germline, CDR1 MDHEN and CDR2 SYDVKM. CDR3 size: 15 residues. As DNA, the CDR3 is TGTGCCAGCAGTTTGGGCGGGAGCTTCACAGATACGCAGTATTTT. It translates to CASSLGGSFTDTQYF.

The chain links TRBV29-1 to TRBJ2-3; D is uncertain. The V end was cut by 7 bases, the J end by 4 bases, with 9 bases between. CDR1 SQVTM and CDR2 ANQGSEA come from the germline V gene. There are 11 residues in the CDR3. The CDR3 sequence: CSAGRSDTQYF. CDR3 DNA sequence: TGCAGCGCTGGTAGGTCAGATACGCAGTATTTT.

This rearrangement joins TRBV5-1 to TRBJ2-3; TRBD1 aligns across 10 bases. The CDR3 loop spans 15 amino acids. V lost 7 bases and J lost 6; bases outside the gene matches: 11. Germline V CDR1 and CDR2: SGHRS, YFSETQ. Written as DNA, the CDR3 is TGCGCCAGCCGGCGGGACAGGGGAAATGAGGATACGCAGTATTTT. Residues: CASRRDRGNEDTQYF. The variable domain in full, with the rest retrieved from reference TRBV5-1 and TRBJ2-3, is KAGVTQTPRYLIKTRGQQVTLSCSPISGHRSVSWYQQTPGQGLQFLFEYFSETQRNKGNFPGRFSGRQFSNSRSEMNVSTLELGDSALYLCASRRDRGNEDTQYFGPGTRLTVL.

In the case of this clone: Other DNA sequences of this sample code for an identical CDR3. The chain uses TRBV29-1 and TRBJ2-2; D remains ambiguous. Germline CDR1 and CDR2: SQVTM and ANQGSEA. The CDR3 has 13 amino acids. The germline V and J ends were trimmed by 3 bases and 1 base, with 6 bases remaining between them. CDR3 loop: CSVDRGNTGELFF. The CDR3 DNA reads as TGCAGCGTTGACAGAGGGAACACCGGGGAGCTGTTTTTT.

The chain links TRBV5-8 to TRBJ2-1, with 10 nucleotides matching TRBD2. CDR3 size: 16 residues. Germline assignment: CDR1 SGHTS and CDR2 YDEGEE. J was trimmed by 6 bases and V by 2 bases; bases with no gene match: 8. The CDR3 region has the DNA TGTGCCAGCAGCTTCGGGACTAGCGTGCTAACCAATGAGCAGTTCTTC. It codes for CASSFGTSVLTNEQFF.

J is TRBJ2-2 and V is TRBV3-1 (or the pseudogene TRBV3-2), with D hard to call. The CDR3 is 17 amino acids. Trimming shortened V by 0 bases and J by 3 bases, and 14 bases separated the two germline ends. Germline CDR1 and CDR2: LGHDT and YNNKEL (reference sequence). CDR3 protein: CASSQDTAATYTGELFF. The CDR3 DNA follows: TGTGCCAGCAGCCAAGATACGGCCGCCACTTACACCGGGGAGCTGTTTTTT.

The CDR3: CASSIKEAETQYF. The CDR3 nucleotides are TGTGCCAGCAGCATAAAGGAGGCGGAGACCCAGTACTTC. This chain uses TRBV21-1 with TRBJ2-5; the D call of TRBD2 is as the table states it, not checked on the DNA. TRBV21-1 is a documented pseudogene. CDR3 length: 13 amino acids.

The sample holds one count of this clone. This chain connects TRBV10-3 to TRBJ1-4; the D is unclear. The ends were cut back, 4 bases at V and 2 bases at J, with 8 bases in the middle. Germline CDR1 and CDR2: ENHRY and SYGVKD. The CDR3 has 14 residues. The CDR3 spells CAISAVSTNEKLFF. The CDR3 region has the DNA TGTGCCATCAGTGCCGTTTCCACTAATGAAAAACTGTTTTTT.

This clone was seen only once. The rearrangement links TRBV19 to TRBJ2-7; 8 nucleotides line up with TRBD2. CDR1 is LNHDA, CDR2 SQIVND, per germline (reference sequence). V was clipped by 6 bases and J by 5 bases; unmatched bases: 6. This CDR3 comprises 13 residues. The CDR3: CASRVAGRDEQYF. The DNA of the CDR3 is TGTGCCAGTAGGGTAGCGGGGCGGGACGAGCAGTACTTC.

This clone showed up just a few times. The chain links TRBV27 to TRBJ1-6; no definite D call. V was trimmed by 2 bases and J by 7 bases, leaving 6 bases between them. The germline gives CDR1 MNHEY, CDR2 SMNVEV (reference sequence). The CDR3 consists of 13 residues. DNA for the CDR3: TGTGCCAGCAGTTTAGGGCTCAATTCACCCCTCCACTTT. This gives the protein CASSLGLNSPLHF.

This clone was observed a single time. V is TRBV9 and J is TRBJ1-1; D is uncertain. The germline V gene encodes CDR1 SGDLS and CDR2 YYNGEE. The V end was cut by 0 bases, the J end by 1 base, with 7 bases between. This CDR3 is built from 14 residues. DNA of the CDR3: TGTGCCAGCAGCGTAGGGATGGAGAACACTGAAGCTTTCTTT. This translates into CASSVGMENTEAFF.